The source of this T cell receptor (beta chain) is a study of blood T cells in healthy people across ages. As for the study in general: Using template switching, researchers captured about one barcoded beta molecule for each two T cells. Regarding the study as a whole: Both higher diversity and more naive CD4+ cells marked long-lived donors when set against aged donors.

Combining a sample-barcoded 5' primer with a J-beta primer mix, a second PCR ran for about 6 to 12 cycles. Every sample returned 2.5 million or more CDR3-containing paired-end reads. TCRdb itself ran the 5' RACE reads through MiXCR, one entry per CDR3 protein. This table holds fewer than 2 million distinct CDR3 sequences, about 39% found once. As for this clonotype: Its antigen is not identified.

V lost 3 bases to trimming and J lost 8 bases, with 16 bases between them. The CDR3 loop spans 13 amino acids. In germline, CDR1 is SQVTM, CDR2 ANQGSEA. Approximately 9.4 milliliters was the volume of peripheral blood drawn from each donor. The receptor was derived from a human donor in good health. The sample consisted of blood. The chain uses TRBV29-1 and TRBJ1-2; no definite D call. The CDR3 loop reads CSVDRETQRGYTF. CDR3 in DNA: TGCAGCGTTGATCGGGAGACCCAAAGGGGCTACACCTTC.